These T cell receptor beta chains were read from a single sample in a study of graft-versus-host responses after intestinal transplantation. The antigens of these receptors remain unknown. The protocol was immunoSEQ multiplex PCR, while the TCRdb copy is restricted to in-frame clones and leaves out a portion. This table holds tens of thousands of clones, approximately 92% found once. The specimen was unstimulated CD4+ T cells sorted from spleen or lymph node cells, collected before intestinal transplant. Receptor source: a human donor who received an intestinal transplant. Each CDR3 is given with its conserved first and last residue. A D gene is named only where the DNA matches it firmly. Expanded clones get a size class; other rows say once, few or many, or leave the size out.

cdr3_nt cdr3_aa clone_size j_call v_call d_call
TGTGCCAGCAGCTTAGGGGCAGGTCTGAACACTGAAGCTTTCTTT CASSLGAGLNTEAFF few TRBJ1-1 TRBV7-9 .
TGCGCCAGCAGCTTGCGGGCTGGTTCGACAGCTAACTATGGCTACACCTTC CASSLRAGSTANYGYTF . TRBJ1-2 TRBV5-1 .
TGTGCCAGCAGTTACTCTCCCGGGGGGAGGGGGCAGCCCCAGCATTTT CASSYSPGGRGQPQHF . TRBJ1-5 TRBV6-6 .
TGTGCCAGCAGTTACTCGCGTTGGCACGAGCAGTACTTC CASSYSRWHEQYF . TRBJ2-7 TRBV6-5 .
TGTGCCAGCAGCTTAACACCCATTACGGGTGAGCAGTTCTTC CASSLTPITGEQFF . TRBJ2-1 TRBV7-3 .
TGTGCCAGCACTCTACAGGGGTGGGGTGAAAAACTGTTTTTT CASTLQGWGEKLFF . TRBJ1-4 TRBV6-1 TRBD1
TGTGCCAGAAGCCCAAAAGACCCGAACACTGAAGCTTTCTTT CARSPKDPNTEAFF . TRBJ1-1 TRBV5-3 .
TGTGCCTGGCAGCGGTACAATGAGCAGTTCTTC CAWQRYNEQFF . TRBJ2-1 TRBV30 .
TGCAGTGCTCTCGAAGGGAGAGCTTTCTTT CSALEGRAFF . TRBJ1-1 TRBV20-1 .
TGTGCCAGCAGCCGGTGGGCGGAGGCCACAGATACGCAGTATTTT CASSRWAEATDTQYF . TRBJ2-3 TRBV10-3 .
TGTGCCAGCAGCTTAGCTTATCTGGATATTGATGGCTACACCTTC CASSLAYLDIDGYTF once TRBJ1-2 TRBV7-8 .
TGTGCCAGCAGTCGCGGAGGACAGGGGAAAGGGGAGCAGTACTTC CASSRGGQGKGEQYF . TRBJ2-7 TRBV6-5 TRBD1
TGCGCCAGCAGCTTTGGAGGGCATGAGCAGTTCTTC CASSFGGHEQFF . TRBJ2-1 TRBV5-1 .
TGTGCCAGAAGCGGCGGACGGGAAAACATTCAGTACTTC CARSGGRENIQYF . TRBJ2-4 TRBV5-3 .
TGTGCCAGCAGTGCAGACAGGGTTTCCTACGAGCAGTACTTC CASSADRVSYEQYF . TRBJ2-7 TRBV6-1 TRBD1
TGTGCCAGCAGTAGGACAGGGGGCTATGGCTACACCTTC CASSRTGGYGYTF . TRBJ1-2 TRBV27 TRBD1
TGTGCCAGCAGTGAAGTGGACAGGGGCAGGGTCGAGCAGTACTTC CASSEVDRGRVEQYF few TRBJ2-7 TRBV6-1 TRBD1
TGTGCCAGCAGCTTAGATTGGGTGGACACTGAAGCTTTCTTT CASSLDWVDTEAFF . TRBJ1-1 TRBV11-2 .